The 26 T cell receptor beta chains given below trace back to one sample, sequenced in a study of Graves' ophthalmopathy and Graves' hyperthyroidism. Amplified material comprised TCR beta CDR3 regions derived from RNA transcripts. An opening RT-PCR round employed HTBI primers and preceded a second-round multiplex PCR. TCRdb reanalysed the multiplex PCR reads using MiXCR and keeps one entry per CDR3 protein. The sample shows around 400,000 distinct CDR3 sequences, roughly 18% of them seen only once. Sequenced: peripheral blood. All receptors come from a woman aged 18-29 years with Graves' ophthalmopathy.

This clonotype showed up many times. The gene calls are TRBV27 and TRBJ1-2; TRBD1 matches 8 bases. This CDR3 region has 13 residues. V was pared by 3 bases and J by 6 bases, with 3 bases of the junction left unmatched. Looked up from germline, CDR1 is MNHEY and CDR2 is SMNVEV (reference sequence). The CDR3 region is CASSFRGLDGYTF. The CDR3 DNA is TGTGCCAGCAGTTTCAGGGGGCTAGATGGCTACACCTTC.

This clonotype appeared many times. CDR3 loop: CASSRGQGFDEQYF. CDR3 DNA sequence: TGCGCCAGCAGCAGGGGACAGGGCTTCGACGAGCAGTACTTC. The chain links TRBV5-1 to TRBJ2-7; 9 bases line up with TRBD1. The CDR3 loop spans 14 amino acids. Germline V CDR1 and CDR2: SGHRS, YFSETQ. V lost 4 bases, J lost 5 bases, and 7 bases stayed unmatched. The whole variable domain, remainder taken from reference TRBV5-1 and TRBJ2-7, is KAGVTQTPRYLIKTRGQQVTLSCSPISGHRSVSWYQQTPGQGLQFLFEYFSETQRNKGNFPGRFSGRQFSNSRSEMNVSTLELGDSALYLCASSRGQGFDEQYFGPGTRLTVT.

The table lists this clonotype with many counts. J is TRBJ1-1 and V is TRBV11-2, with D unclear. This CDR3 has 14 residues. The germline V gene has CDR1 SGHAT and CDR2 FQNNGV. The V end lost 6 bases, the J end lost 5 bases, and 16 bases lay between the germline ends. The CDR3 spells CASSSTRAGTEAFF. In nucleotides, the CDR3 is TGTGCCAGCAGTTCCACACGGGCGGGGACTGAAGCTTTCTTT.

In its sample, this clonotype was seen many times. The V gene is TRBV28, the J gene TRBJ2-7; no firm D call. CDR1 MDHEN and CDR2 SYDVKM come from the germline V gene. The CDR3 is made up of 13 amino acids. V lost 5 bases and J 3 bases, leaving 11 bases between the germline ends. The CDR3 sequence is CASSAGVGYEQYF. The CDR3 bases are TGTGCCAGCAGTGCCGGAGTAGGCTACGAGCAGTACTTC.

This clonotype was picked up many times. The chain couples TRBV19 to TRBJ2-7; D could derive from TRBD1 or TRBD2 (6 bases each). The CDR3 has 15 residues. In germline, CDR1 is LNHDA, CDR2 SQIVND (reference sequence). With 4 bases removed from V and 2 bases from J, the gap between germline ends came to 15 bases. The CDR3 DNA reads TGTGCCAGTAGTAAAAGGGGGGACCCCCCCTACGAGCAGTACTTC. It codes for CASSKRGDPPYEQYF.

This clonotype was picked up many times. The genes are TRBV7-2 and TRBJ2-7; no clear D. Trimming stripped 4 bases from V and 1 base from J, with 8 bases between. Germline V CDR1 and CDR2: SGHTA, FQGNSA. CDR3 length: 13 residues. CDR3 sequence: CASSSRPSYEQYF. The CDR3 DNA reads TGTGCCAGCAGCTCCAGGCCTTCCTACGAGCAGTACTTC.

This clonotype was seen many times. The gene calls are TRBV7-8 and TRBJ1-3; no clear D gene. The germline V gene has CDR1 SGHVS and CDR2 FQNEAQ. The CDR3 has 16 amino acids. Trimming stripped 1 base from V and 0 bases from J, with 10 bases between. CDR3 in amino acids: CASSLGSMVSGNTIYF. CDR3 DNA sequence: TGTGCCAGCAGCTTAGGGTCCATGGTCTCTGGAAACACCATATATTTT.

The sample holds many counts of this clonotype. The genes are TRBV7-2 and TRBJ2-4; D not certain. Trimming stripped 3 bases from V and 0 bases from J, with 9 bases between. The V gene's germline CDR1 is SGHTA and CDR2 FQGNSA. The CDR3 totals 15 residues. The CDR3 DNA follows: TGTGCCAGCAGCTTTTTCGGTATAGCCAAAAACATTCAGTACTTC. Its translation: CASSFFGIAKNIQYF.

This clonotype was counted at least ten times. This chain joins TRBV18 and TRBJ2-7; D is possibly TRBD1 (5 bases). Trimming shortened V by 4 bases and J by 2 bases, and 15 bases separated the two germline ends. CDR1 and CDR2 (germline): KGHSH, LQKENI. This CDR3 has 15 amino acids. Written as DNA, the CDR3 is TGTGCCAGCTCACTGCAGGACACGGACCCCTACGAGCAGTACTTC. This codes for CASSLQDTDPYEQYF. Complete variable domain (other parts from reference TRBV18 and TRBJ2-7): NAGVMQNPRHLVRRRGQEARLRCSPMKGHSHVYWYRQLPEEGLKFMVYLQKENIIDESGMPKERFSAEFPKEGPSILRIQQVVRGDSAAYFCASSLQDTDPYEQYFGPGTRLTVT.

This clonotype has at least ten counts. CDR3 sequence: CASSLGVPGSYEQYF. CDR3 sequence (DNA): TGCGCCAGCAGCTTGGGGGTTCCCGGGTCCTACGAGCAGTACTTC. V and J are TRBV5-1 and TRBJ2-7; D is ambiguous. CDR1 and CDR2 (germline): SGHRS, YFSETQ. V was shortened by 0 bases and J by 1 base, with 11 bases between the two germline ends. The CDR3 totals 15 residues. Together with reference TRBV5-1 and TRBJ2-7, the CDR3 gives the full variable domain: KAGVTQTPRYLIKTRGQQVTLSCSPISGHRSVSWYQQTPGQGLQFLFEYFSETQRNKGNFPGRFSGRQFSNSRSEMNVSTLELGDSALYLCASSLGVPGSYEQYFGPGTRLTVT.

The sample holds many counts of this clonotype. The V call is TRBV29-1, the J call TRBJ1-1, with TRBD1 identical over 7 bases. The germline gives CDR1 SQVTM, CDR2 ANQGSEA. The CDR3 consists of 13 residues. V was clipped by 6 bases and J by 0 bases; unmatched bases: 4. CDR3 coding DNA: TGCAGCGTCGTGACAGGGTTGAACACTGAAGCTTTCTTT. This sequence encodes CSVVTGLNTEAFF.

This clonotype was counted ten times or more. The chain carries TRBV7-8 and TRBJ2-3; TRBD1 matches at 10 bases. The germline gives CDR1 SGHVS, CDR2 FQNEAQ. The CDR3 length is 16 residues. V was clipped by 5 bases and J by 5 bases; unmatched bases: 10. In DNA form, the CDR3 reads TGTGCCAGCAGCCCAAAGGGACAGGGGATGGGAGATACGCAGTATTTT. Its translation is CASSPKGQGMGDTQYF.

This clonotype was recorded many times. The chain carries TRBV11-2 and TRBJ2-7; 9 bases align to TRBD2. The CDR3 spans 17 residues. The trim removed 5 bases at V and 2 bases at J, leaving 13 bases unmatched. Germline CDR1 SGHAT, CDR2 FQNNGV. The CDR3 protein is CASSPLAGGLLTYEQYF. Written as DNA, the CDR3 is TGTGCCAGCAGCCCATTGGCGGGGGGGCTCCTAACCTACGAGCAGTACTTC.

This clonotype was seen at least ten times. The V and J genes are TRBV19 and TRBJ2-5, with a possible D match to TRBD2 (5 bases). The germline gives CDR1 LNHDA, CDR2 SQIVND (reference sequence). There are 13 residues in the CDR3. The ends were cut back, 6 bases at V and 9 bases at J, with 17 bases in the middle. CDR3 DNA sequence: TGTGCCAGTAGCGAGCTAGCCGGAACGGCCCAGTACTTC. This translates into CASSELAGTAQYF.

Only a few counts were recorded for this clonotype. The chain carries TRBV18 and TRBJ2-7; 8 nucleotides align to TRBD1. Germline CDR1 and CDR2: KGHSH and LQKENI. With 4 bases clipped from V and 4 bases from J, the junction kept 12 bases outside the gene matches. The CDR3 length is 16 residues. CDR3 in DNA: TGTGCCAGCTCACTGGCCGGGACAGGATCGGATTACGAGCAGTACTTC. It encodes CASSLAGTGSDYEQYF.

This clonotype appeared many times. V usage is TRBV30 and J usage is TRBJ1-1; tentatively, D is TRBD1 (5 bases). The CDR3 runs 14 residues. Per germline, CDR1 GTSNPN and CDR2 SVGIG (reference sequence). V lost 4 bases and J lost 0, with 12 bases in between. This CDR3 is CAWTPGPLNTEAFF. The CDR3 DNA follows: TGTGCCTGGACTCCGGGACCCCTGAACACTGAAGCTTTCTTT.

The sample holds many counts of this clonotype. The V call is TRBV20-1, the J call TRBJ1-3; the D is unclear. The CDR3 runs 18 residues. Germline V gene data show CDR1 as DFQATT and CDR2 as SNEGSKA (reference sequence). With 0 bases removed from V and 7 bases from J, the gap between germline ends came to 25 bases. The CDR3 is CSARDPSPSGPQGNTIYF. CDR3 DNA sequence: TGCAGTGCTAGAGATCCATCCCCATCCGGGCCTCAAGGGAACACCATATATTTT.

This chain joins TRBV29-1 and TRBJ2-7; D gene unclear. V lost 6 bases and J lost 0, with 9 bases in between. Germline loops: CDR1 SQVTM, CDR2 ANQGSEA. The CDR3 is made up of 12 amino acids. CDR3 sequence reads: CSVKRGSYEQYF. The CDR3 DNA reads TGCAGCGTGAAACGTGGCTCCTACGAGCAGTACTTC.

This clonotype showed up many times. The chain joins TRBV14 to TRBJ1-1; the D gene is possibly TRBD1 (6 bases). Germline V gene lookup returns CDR1 SGHDN and CDR2 FVKESK. This CDR3 is built from 14 residues. Trimming took 1 base from V and 8 from J, leaving 14 bases between them. The CDR3 region has the DNA TGTGCCAGCAGCCAAGTATACGGGGGCTCCGAAGCTTTCTTT. Translated, it gives CASSQVYGGSEAFF.

This clonotype was picked up many times. J is TRBJ1-3 and V is TRBV19; D is perhaps TRBD1 (5 bases). CDR3 size: 16 residues. Trimming took 7 bases from V and 4 from J, leaving 20 bases between them. CDR1 LNHDA and CDR2 SQIVND come from the germline V gene (reference sequence). CDR3: CASTYPPGTAGNTIYF. In DNA, the CDR3 is TGTGCCAGTACCTACCCCCCCGGGACCGCCGGAAACACCATATATTTT.

The chain's CDR3 is CASSLRGTGHGNTIYF. For the CDR3, the DNA is TGTGCCAGCAGTTTGCGGGGGACAGGGCATGGAAACACCATATATTTT. This chain links TRBV12-3 or TRBV12-4 with TRBJ1-3; 9 nucleotides align to TRBD1. This CDR3 contains 16 residues. Trimming cost V 3 bases and J 3 bases; bases outside gene matches: 6.

This clonotype turned up a few times. V is TRBV28 and J is TRBJ1-6; D perhaps matches TRBD1 (5 bases). This CDR3 comprises 15 residues. CDR1 is MDHEN and CDR2 is SYDVKM in the germline V gene. V was clipped by 6 bases and J by 5 bases, with 14 bases between them. Here the CDR3 reads CASSREGTDNSPLHF. The DNA of the CDR3 is TGTGCCAGCAGCCGAGAGGGGACGGATAATTCACCCCTCCACTTT.

This clonotype appeared many times. J is TRBJ2-7 and V is TRBV20-1; no reliable D call. Trimming took 8 bases from V and 3 from J, leaving 5 bases between them. The length of the CDR3 is 9 residues. Germline V lookup: CDR1 DFQATT, CDR2 SNEGSKA (reference sequence). CDR3 in amino acids: CSYFYEQYF. The DNA for the CDR3 is TGCAGTTATTTCTACGAGCAGTACTTC.

The chain is built from TRBV27 and TRBJ1-6, with 8 bases lining up with TRBD1. The CDR3 length is 15 residues. The germline CDR1 and CDR2 sequences are MNHEY and SMNVEV (reference sequence). V shed 6 bases, J shed 11 bases, and the junction held 12 bases outside the gene matches. The CDR3 region is CASRVDRAFMAPLHF. CDR3 DNA: TGTGCCAGCAGGGTGGACAGGGCGTTTATGGCACCCCTCCACTTT.

This clonotype was seen many times. The chain carries TRBV11-2 and TRBJ2-7, with 10 nucleotides matching TRBD2. CDR1 and CDR2 from the germline V gene are SGHAT and FQNNGV. The CDR3 sequence is 16 residues long. V was clipped by 5 bases and J by 4 bases; unmatched bases: 11. Here the CDR3 reads CASSTRASGSFYEQYF. CDR3 DNA: TGTGCCAGCAGCACCCGCGCTAGCGGGAGTTTTTACGAGCAGTACTTC.

In this sample, this clonotype turned up many times. The chain joins TRBV6-5 to TRBJ1-6; 10 nucleotides align to TRBD1. Germline V gene sequence: CDR1 MNHEY, CDR2 SVGAGI. The CDR3 runs 18 residues. V lost 3 bases and J lost 1; bases outside the gene matches: 6. DNA of the CDR3: TGTGCCAGCAGTTATAAGAGGACAGGGGGATCCTATAATTCACCCCTCCACTTT. Translation gives CASSYKRTGGSYNSPLHF.